Described below is a single T cell receptor beta chain sequence and its context. Antigen: not known. TCR alpha and beta CDR3s were amplified from mRNA by semiquantitative ARM-PCR. In ARM-PCR, communal superprimers followed tagged nested gene-specific primers for exponential amplification. Nested primers were removed by exonuclease before the second PCR round. TCRdb reanalysed the multiplex PCR reads using MiXCR and keeps one entry per CDR3 protein. The repertoire consists of fewer than 15,000 distinct CDR3 sequences, with roughly three fifths occurring once and the leading ten covering 2% to 2.5%. This specimen belongs to a study of relationships among human T cell subsets. Study-level findings and limits: Across seven subsets, gene usage, CDR3 length and N-additions did not differ significantly. Substantial CDR3 sharing among Th1, Th2 and regulatory cells suggested stochastic fate choice.

CD4+CD25+ regulatory T cells came from anti-CD25 bead selection of positively selected CD4+ cells. The CDR3 has 13 amino acids. Looked up from germline, CDR1 is LGHNA and CDR2 is YNFKEQ. Trimming stripped 0 bases from V and 10 bases from J, with 10 bases between. This chain connects TRBV4-2 to TRBJ2-4; D unresolved. The TCR sequence derives from a man aged 35 to 55 in good health. Sequenced: Tregs sorted from blood. CDR3 bases: TGTGCCAGCAGCCAAGATTTTCGGCTAATTCAGTACTTC. Amino acid sequence: CASSQDFRLIQYF.